This paragraph reports one TCR beta chain. The data were taken from a study of regulatory T cells in long-lasting Graves disease. Time point in this sample: newly diagnosed GD, antithyroid drugs for less than 3 months. With RNA extracted from PBMCs as input, the TCR library was made. The CDR3 is made up of 15 amino acids. Germline V lookup: CDR1 SNHLY, CDR2 FYNNEI. V lost 5 bases and J 3 bases, leaving 16 bases between the germline ends. Building the TCR beta libraries relied on iRepertoire HTBI primers, and CDR3 regions underwent Arm-PCR. TCRdb re-derived calls from the multiplex PCR reads in MiXCR, one entry per CDR3 protein. The sample has hundreds of thousands of distinct CDR3 sequences; roughly 15% are singletons. These data also featured in a second study, about T cells in Graves' hyperthyroidism and ophthalmopathy.

This chain uses TRBV2 with TRBJ1-2; D remains ambiguous. This specimen consisted of peripheral blood mononuclear cells (PBMCs), obtained at new diagnosis, from a patient treated with antithyroid drugs. This clonotype originated in a woman in her twenties or thirties with Graves disease. In DNA form, the CDR3 reads TGTGCCAGCAGTCCGCGAGTAATTGGCGACTATGGCTACACCTTC. Encoded protein: CASSPRVIGDYGYTF.